This entry lists 20 T cell receptor beta chains sequenced from one sample in a study of cytomegalovirus exposure and HLA in healthy donors. Amplification used 60 Vbeta primers and 13 Jbeta primers. Generated by immunoSEQ multiplex PCR, the TCRdb table keeps only in-frame clones and is missing some. The repertoire consists of about 150,000 clones, with around 83% occurring once and the leading ten covering roughly 2.5%. Sequenced input: PBMCs. Source of these receptors: a man aged 30-40 years in good health and CMV-seropositive.

Regarding this clone: The sample holds other DNA sequences that translate to the same CDR3. The chain carries TRBV5-1 and TRBJ1-3; D ambiguous. The CDR3 length is 14 residues. V gave up 1 base and J gave up 7 bases, with 12 bases separating them. In germline, CDR1 is SGHRS, CDR2 YFSETQ. The CDR3: CASSLSGQWNTIYF. The CDR3 bases are TGCGCCAGCAGCTTGTCTGGGCAGTGGAACACCATATATTTT.

The V gene is TRBV2, the J gene TRBJ1-4; TRBD1 matches 8 bases. This CDR3 is built from 14 residues. Germline loops: CDR1 SNHLY, CDR2 FYNNEI. J lost 6 bases, V lost 5 bases, and 5 bases had no gene match. The CDR3: CASSLRGLDEKLFF. CDR3 DNA sequence: TGTGCCAGCAGTCTCAGGGGGCTGGATGAAAAACTGTTTTTT.

The chain is built from TRBV11-1 and TRBJ2-3; D remains ambiguous. CDR3 length: 14 residues. V lost 6 bases to trimming and J lost 0 bases, with 10 bases between them. Germline V gene lookup returns CDR1 SGHAT and CDR2 FQDESV (reference sequence). In DNA form, the CDR3 reads TGTGCCAGCAGTTTCACAGCTAGCACAGATACGCAGTATTTT. Protein sequence: CASSFTASTDTQYF.

A word on this clone: At one end the junction does not follow the germline gene, possibly because of a read error. The V call is TRBV7-7, the J call TRBJ2-3, with D unclear. Germline assignment: CDR1 SSHAT and CDR2 FNYEAQ (reference sequence). This CDR3 is built from 13 residues. The chain's CDR3 is CASSLSQTDTQYF. DNA of the CDR3: TGTGCTAGCAGCTTATCACAGACAGATACGCAGTATTTT.

The CDR3 loop reads CASSAPRGLNTEAFF. The CDR3 DNA reads TGTGCCAGTAGTGCCCCGAGGGGGCTGAACACTGAAGCTTTCTTT. The chain uses TRBV19 and TRBJ1-1, with TRBD1 matching over 7 bases. There are 15 residues in the CDR3. The ends lost 5 bases at V and 0 bases at J; junction bases unmatched: 6. Germline CDR1 is LNHDA and CDR2 is SQIVND (reference sequence).

This sequence joins TRBV12-5 and TRBJ1-1; D not certain. The CDR3 totals 13 residues. The ends were cut back, 3 bases at V and 3 bases at J, with 8 bases in the middle. The V gene's germline CDR1 is LGHNT and CDR2 FRNRAP. The CDR3 is CASGFGGDTEAFF. The CDR3 bases are TGTGCTAGTGGTTTTGGTGGAGACACTGAAGCTTTCTTT.

The J gene is TRBJ2-1, the V gene TRBV15; D possibly corresponds to TRBD2 (5 bases). V was trimmed by 0 bases and J by 2 bases, leaving 11 bases between them. Germline V gene sequence: CDR1 LNHNV, CDR2 YYDKDF (reference sequence). The CDR3 length is 16 residues. For the CDR3, the DNA is TGTGCCACCAGCAGAGATGGCGGGCTTACCTACAATGAGCAGTTCTTC. Its translation is CATSRDGGLTYNEQFF.

The chain combines TRBV6-5 with TRBJ1-2; tentative D call: TRBD1 (5 bases). V gave up 7 bases and J gave up 0 bases, with 15 bases separating them. CDR1 MNHEY and CDR2 SVGAGI come from the germline V gene. CDR3 length equals 15 residues. CDR3 in DNA: TGTGCCAGCATCACGGGGGGTTTCTCTAACTATGGCTACACCTTC. It yields the protein CASITGGFSNYGYTF.

This chain connects TRBV10-3 to TRBJ2-5, with TRBD2 identical over 8 bases. The CDR3 has 14 amino acids. V gave up 8 bases and J gave up 5 bases; unmatched junction bases: 10. Germline V lookup: CDR1 ENHRY, CDR2 SYGVKD. In nucleotides, the CDR3 is TGTGCCATCTCCCACCCAGAGCGGGGGGAGACCCAGTACTTC. It encodes CAISHPERGETQYF.

The chain recombines TRBV5-1 with TRBJ1-6, with D tentatively TRBD1 (6 bases). Trimming took off 0 bases at V and 10 bases at J, with 11 bases between the two ends. Germline V gene sequence: CDR1 SGHRS, CDR2 YFSETQ. The CDR3 is 14 amino acids. This chain's CDR3 is CASSLARGGSPLHF. Written as DNA, the CDR3 is TGCGCCAGCAGCTTGGCCAGGGGCGGCTCACCCCTCCACTTT. Full variable domain (outside the CDR3, taken from reference TRBV5-1 and TRBJ1-6): KAGVTQTPRYLIKTRGQQVTLSCSPISGHRSVSWYQQTPGQGLQFLFEYFSETQRNKGNFPGRFSGRQFSNSRSEMNVSTLELGDSALYLCASSLARGGSPLHFGNGTRLTVT.

The chain couples TRBV13 to TRBJ1-5, with D hard to call. From germline, CDR1 is PRHDT and CDR2 FYEKMQ (reference sequence). V lost 0 bases and J 5 bases, leaving 8 bases between the germline ends. This CDR3 has 14 amino acids. The CDR3 sequence: CASSLGWSYQPQHF. The CDR3 DNA follows: TGTGCCAGCAGCTTAGGCTGGAGCTATCAGCCCCAGCATTTT.

The chain couples TRBV10-3 to TRBJ1-5, with a tentative D call TRBD1 (6 bases). The germline CDR1 and CDR2 sequences are ENHRY and SYGVKD. This CDR3 spans 16 amino acids. The V end lost 11 bases, the J end lost 0 bases, and 20 bases lay between the germline ends. DNA of the CDR3: TGTGCCGTACGACCTGAGGGGGAGCCTAGCAATCAGCCCCAGCATTTT. Its translation is CAVRPEGEPSNQPQHF.

CDR3 sequence: CASSLYARGQGGTEAFF. The DNA of the CDR3 is TGTGCCAGCAGCTTATATGCGCGGGGACAGGGCGGCACTGAAGCTTTCTTT. The chain recombines TRBV7-3 with TRBJ1-1; TRBD1 agrees at 9 bases. J lost 4 bases, V lost 2 bases, and 11 bases had no gene match. This CDR3 is built from 17 residues. Germline loops: CDR1 SGHTA, CDR2 FQGTGA.

V gene TRBV11-2 combines with J gene TRBJ1-1; 8 bases are shared with TRBD1. Trimming removed 2 bases from V and 8 bases from J; junction bases left unmatched: 10. CDR3 size: 15 residues. Germline values: CDR1 SGHAT, CDR2 FQNNGV. The CDR3 sequence is CASSLWGSSGGEAFF. In nucleotides, the CDR3 is TGTGCCAGCAGCTTATGGGGCAGCTCAGGGGGCGAAGCTTTCTTT.

This clone has more than one count but fewer than ten. Other DNA sequences of this sample code for an identical CDR3. The CDR3 DNA reads as TGTGCCAGCAGCTTAGGTTTAGCAGATACGCAGTATTTT. Protein sequence: CASSLGLADTQYF. V is TRBV7-3 and J is TRBJ2-3; the D is unclear. The germline gives CDR1 SGHTA, CDR2 FQGTGA. The CDR3 is 13 residues long. The germline V and J ends were trimmed by 2 bases and 4 bases, with 7 bases remaining between them.

The chain is built from TRBV9 and TRBJ2-1; 8 bases are a match to TRBD2. After removal of 0 bases from V and 5 bases from J, the junction contained 4 bases not matched to a gene. The CDR3 sequence is 15 residues long. The germline CDR1 and CDR2 sequences are SGDLS and YYNGEE. The CDR3: CASSVVPGGDNEQFF. DNA for the CDR3: TGTGCCAGCAGCGTAGTCCCGGGAGGGGACAATGAGCAGTTCTTC.

This chain uses TRBV6-6 with TRBJ1-2, with D uncertain. The length of the CDR3 is 16 residues. Germline assignment: CDR1 MNHNY and CDR2 SVGAGI (reference sequence). V dropped 0 bases and J dropped 2 bases, with 13 bases sitting between them. CDR3 residues: CASSYSLGSLNYGYTF. The DNA for the CDR3 is TGTGCCAGCAGTTACTCCCTGGGGAGCCTCAACTATGGCTACACCTTC.

The V and J genes are TRBV11-1 and TRBJ2-3; the match to TRBD2 covers 9 bases. The germline CDR1 and CDR2 sequences are SGHAT and FQDESV (reference sequence). This CDR3 spans 17 amino acids. V gave up 2 bases and J gave up 9 bases; unmatched junction bases: 15. The CDR3 spells CASSLKASGISGETQYF. CDR3 nucleotides: TGTGCCAGCAGCTTAAAGGCTAGCGGGATCTCGGGGGAGACGCAGTATTTT. Filled out from reference TRBV11-1 and TRBJ2-3, the complete variable domain reads EAEVAQSPRYKITEKSQAVAFWCDPISGHATLYWYRQILGQGPELLVQFQDESVVDDSQLPKDRFSAERLKGVDSTLKIQPAELGDSAMYLCASSLKASGISGETQYFGPGTRLTVL.

CDR3 loop: CASSPGQGVAPQHF. The CDR3 bases are TGTGCCAGCTCACCGGGACAGGGCGTAGCGCCCCAGCATTTT. The rearrangement joins TRBV18 to TRBJ1-5, with 9 positions matching TRBD1. The CDR3 totals 14 residues. Germline V lookup: CDR1 KGHSH, CDR2 LQKENI. V trimming: 3 bases; J trimming: 9 bases; junction bases outside the gene matches: 6.

The chain couples TRBV4-1 to TRBJ1-3, with a weak D call TRBD1 (6 bases). This CDR3 region has 16 residues. The germline CDR1 and CDR2 sequences are MGHRA and YSYEKL. Trimming stripped 0 bases from V and 2 bases from J, with 11 bases between. The CDR3 nucleotides read TGCGCCAGCAGCCAAGAGGCAGGGGCAGCTGGAAACACCATATATTTT. As protein: CASSQEAGAAGNTIYF.